A single T cell receptor (beta chain) is shown here with its context. These data are taken from a study of blood T cell repertoires in COVID-19. This table comes from immunoSEQ multiplex PCR, and its TCRdb copy is limited to in-frame clones, with some not included. The sample has under 100,000 clones, around 85% seen once; the top ten hold about an eighth. V shed 2 bases and J shed 0 bases, with 11 bases lying between them. The CDR3 consists of 16 residues. Germline V lookup: CDR1 MDHEN, CDR2 SYDVKM. This rearrangement joins TRBV28 to TRBJ1-5; D remains unclear. Sequences were obtained from peripheral blood. The origin of this receptor is a woman in her 70s with active or convalescent COVID-19. In nucleotides, the CDR3 is TGTGCCAGCAGTTTAGGAGGAGGGCGTAGCAATCAGCCCCAGCATTTT. Protein: CASSLGGGRSNQPQHF.